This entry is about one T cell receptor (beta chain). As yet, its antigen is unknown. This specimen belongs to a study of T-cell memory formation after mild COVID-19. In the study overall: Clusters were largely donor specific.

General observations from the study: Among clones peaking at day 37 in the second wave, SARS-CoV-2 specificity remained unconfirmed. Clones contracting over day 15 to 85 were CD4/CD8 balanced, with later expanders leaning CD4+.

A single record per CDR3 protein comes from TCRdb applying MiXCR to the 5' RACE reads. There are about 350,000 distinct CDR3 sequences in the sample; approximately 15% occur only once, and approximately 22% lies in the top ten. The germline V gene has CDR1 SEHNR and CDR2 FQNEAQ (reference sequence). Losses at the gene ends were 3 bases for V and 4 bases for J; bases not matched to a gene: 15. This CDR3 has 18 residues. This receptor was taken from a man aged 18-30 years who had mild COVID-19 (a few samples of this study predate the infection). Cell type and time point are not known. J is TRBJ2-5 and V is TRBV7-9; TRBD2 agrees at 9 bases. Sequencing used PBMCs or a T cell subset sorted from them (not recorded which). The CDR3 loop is CASSFSLAGRRVAETQYF. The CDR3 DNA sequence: TGTGCCAGCAGCTTCTCGCTAGCGGGGCGGCGGGTAGCAGAGACCCAGTACTTC.